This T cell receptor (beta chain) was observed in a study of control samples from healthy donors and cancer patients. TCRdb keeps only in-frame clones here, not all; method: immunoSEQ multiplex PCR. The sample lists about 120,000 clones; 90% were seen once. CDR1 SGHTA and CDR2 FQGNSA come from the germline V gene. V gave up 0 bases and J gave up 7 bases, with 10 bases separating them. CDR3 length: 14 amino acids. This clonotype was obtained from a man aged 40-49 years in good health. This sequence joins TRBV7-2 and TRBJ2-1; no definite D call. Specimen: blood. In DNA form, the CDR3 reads TGTGCCAGCAGCTTAGCGGGTCCCCTGAATGAGCAGTTCTTC. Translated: CASSLAGPLNEQFF.